This passage covers 6 T cell receptor beta chains from one sample sequenced in a study of T-cell reconstitution after alpha-beta-depleted transplantation in children. The TCRbeta library incorporated unique molecular identifiers. From the PCR reads, TCRdb called clonotypes with MiXCR, one entry per CDR3 protein. The sample holds thousands of distinct CDR3 sequences, roughly 27% seen once. This sample comprised PBMCs, mostly from graft donor cells, obtained 60 days after TCRalphabeta/CD19-depleted stem cell transplant. The receptor source for this set is a male patient aged 2-15 years who had a stem cell transplant for acute myeloid leukemia, so the T cells may come from the graft donor.

This clonotype was detected many times. This chain links TRBV28 with TRBJ2-3; maybe TRBD1 (6 bases). Germline loops: CDR1 MDHEN, CDR2 SYDVKM. The CDR3 has 16 amino acids. Trimming left V 6 bases short and J 0 bases short, with 16 bases between. The CDR3 sequence: CASRPQWTASTDTQYF. The CDR3 DNA reads as TGTGCCAGCAGACCTCAGTGGACAGCTAGCACAGATACGCAGTATTTT.

CDR3 amino acids: CASSQGAGNQPQHF. Here the CDR3 DNA reads TGTGCCAGCAGCCAGGGGGCCGGCAATCAGCCCCAGCATTTT. The rearrangement uses TRBV6-1 and TRBJ1-5, with TRBD1 identical over 8 bases. The CDR3 is 14 amino acids. CDR1 MNHNS and CDR2 SASEGT come from the germline V gene. V trimming: 6 bases; J trimming: 2 bases; junction bases outside the gene matches: 3.

This chain uses TRBV3-1 with TRBJ2-4; TRBD1 might be the D (5 bases). This CDR3 is built from 16 residues. Germline V gives CDR1 LGHDT, CDR2 YNNKEL (reference sequence). With 11 bases removed from V and 0 bases from J, the gap between germline ends came to 20 bases. The CDR3 reads CASCPRVGVAKNIQYF. The CDR3 nucleotides read TGTGCCTCCTGCCCCAGGGTTGGAGTAGCCAAAAACATTCAGTACTTC.

The rearrangement links TRBV3-1 to TRBJ2-5; 10 bases line up with TRBD2. V lost 11 bases to trimming and J lost 3 bases; unmatched junction nucleotides: 18. The CDR3 has 17 residues. Germline V gene sequence: CDR1 LGHDT, CDR2 YNNKEL (reference sequence). This CDR3 reads CASCQDSPLAGEETQYF. Written as DNA, the CDR3 is TGTGCCTCCTGCCAAGATTCTCCCCTAGCGGGGGAAGAGACCCAGTACTTC.

This clonotype was counted ten times or more. The rearrangement links TRBV6-6 to TRBJ2-3, with D hard to call. Germline V lookup: CDR1 MNHNY, CDR2 SVGAGI (reference sequence). The CDR3 contains 12 residues. Trimming took 2 bases from V and 4 from J, leaving 4 bases between them. CDR3 DNA sequence: TGTGCCAGCAGTTACCCCCCAGATACGCAGTATTTT. Encoded protein: CASSYPPDTQYF.

This clonotype has ten or more counts. V and J are TRBV7-9 and TRBJ1-6; D is perhaps TRBD1 (6 bases). The CDR3 is 14 residues long. V was shortened by 2 bases and J by 5 bases, with 7 bases between the two germline ends. CDR1 and CDR2 (germline): SEHNR, FQNEAQ (reference sequence). The CDR3 here is CASSLTGNNSPLHF. In DNA, the CDR3 is TGTGCCAGCAGCTTAACAGGGAATAATTCACCCCTCCACTTT.